This is a list of T cell receptor beta chains from one sample in a study of vaccination and CD4 T cells after COVID-19. These TCRs are of unknown antigen specificity. TCRdb recomputed calls from the PCR reads with MiXCR, one row per CDR3 protein. The sample has approximately 22,000 distinct CDR3 sequences, around a third seen once. Source: CD4+ T cells from blood, cultured in vitro, taken about 7 months after SARS-CoV-2 vaccination. The receptors derive from a human donor who had recovered from COVID-19. CDR3s include the opening cysteine and the closing phenylalanine or tryptophan. The D gene is left open where the match is weak. For some rows the clone size is stated as once, few or many, or as a class when expanded; others skip it.

j_gene | d_gene | v_gene | abundance | CDR3nt | CDR3aa
TRBJ2-7 | TRBD2 | TRBV20-1 | NA | TGCAGTGCTAGAGGCAGGCGGGGGTACGAGCAGTACTTC | CSARGRRGYEQYF
TRBJ1-3 | NA | TRBV15 | NA | TGTGCCACCAGCAGGAACAGGGTTGGTGAAAACACCATATATTTT | CATSRNRVGENTIYF
TRBJ1-5 | NA | TRBV19 | few | TGTGCCAGTAGTACCCTAGCGGATAGCAATCAGCCCCAGCATTTT | CASSTLADSNQPQHF
TRBJ2-5 | NA | TRBV20-1 | few | TGCAGTGCTAGAGATTTCGGGGATATCCTAGAGACCCAGTACTTC | CSARDFGDILETQYF
TRBJ2-3 | NA | TRBV20-1 | NA | TGCAGTGCCGGTGGCCAGGGCCAATCGGATACGCAGTATTTT | CSAGGQGQSDTQYF
TRBJ1-3 | NA | TRBV7-6 | few | TGTGCCAGCAGTCGTTATCGGGGCTCTGGAAACACCATATATTTT | CASSRYRGSGNTIYF
TRBJ2-2 | TRBD1 | TRBV7-9 | few | TGTGCCAGCAGCCGACAGGGTAACACCGGGGAGCTGTTTTTT | CASSRQGNTGELFF
TRBJ2-1 | NA | TRBV20-1 | NA | TGCAGTGCTAGAGATCTATACGGATACAATGAGCAGTTCTTC | CSARDLYGYNEQFF
TRBJ1-2 | NA | TRBV14 | few | TGTGCCAGCAGCCAAGGGGCTAACTATGGCTACACCTTC | CASSQGANYGYTF
TRBJ1-2 | NA | TRBV6-1 | once | TGTGCCAGCAGTGTCTCAGGGTTGTTGGGCTACACCTTC | CASSVSGLLGYTF
TRBJ1-5 | NA | TRBV29-1 | NA | TGCAGCGTTAAAGGCCCCAATCAGCCCCAGCATTTT | CSVKGPNQPQHF
TRBJ2-1 | TRBD2 | TRBV6-1 | once | TGTGCCAGCAGAACCTCGACTAGCGGGGTCTACAATGAGCAGTTCTTC | CASRTSTSGVYNEQFF
TRBJ2-3 | TRBD2 | TRBV15 | NA | TGTGCCACCAGCAGAGATGCGCCTAGCGGGGGCACAGATACGCAGTATTTT | CATSRDAPSGGTDTQYF
TRBJ1-5 | NA | TRBV20-1 | NA | TGCAGTGCTAGAGATAACGTCGGGCAGCCCCAGCATTTT | CSARDNVGQPQHF
TRBJ1-5 | NA | TRBV6-2/TRBV6-3 | NA | TGTGCCAGCAGTCCTTTTGACAGTTGGAATCAGCCCCAGCATTTT | CASSPFDSWNQPQHF
TRBJ1-1 | NA | TRBV19 | NA | TGTGCCAGTAGGGAAGGGGTTATGAACACTGAAGCTTTCTTT | CASREGVMNTEAFF
TRBJ2-3 | NA | TRBV7-6 | few | TGTGCCAGCAGCTTATCGGGCCGCACAGATACGCAGTATTTT | CASSLSGRTDTQYF
TRBJ2-1 | TRBD1 | TRBV29-1 | NA | TGCAGCGCCAAGGACAGGGTCGCGAATGAGCAGTTCTTC | CSAKDRVANEQFF
TRBJ1-3 | NA | TRBV7-6 | few | TGTGCCAGCACCGCAGGGATAAGGCTAGACTCTGGAAACACCATATATTTT | CASTAGIRLDSGNTIYF
TRBJ2-7 | NA | TRBV2 | few | TGTGCCAGCAGTGGTCACTACGAGCAGTACTTC | CASSGHYEQYF
TRBJ1-1 | NA | TRBV2 | NA | TGTGCCAGCAGTGTAATGGGGAACACTGAAGCTTTCTTT | CASSVMGNTEAFF
TRBJ2-5 | NA | TRBV14 | NA | TGTGCCAGCAGTCTAAACAGGGAGACCCAGTACTTC | CASSLNRETQYF
TRBJ1-2 | NA | TRBV5-1 | NA | TGCGCCAGCAGCTTGACGGTGGAGGACTATGGCTACACCTTC | CASSLTVEDYGYTF
TRBJ1-2 | TRBD1 | TRBV7-9 | NA | TGTGCCAGCAGCTTATACCAGGGGGGGAATGGCTACACCTTC | CASSLYQGGNGYTF
TRBJ1-1 | NA | TRBV20-1 | NA | TGCAGTGCTAGACGAACCGAATGGGAGAGATTGGACACTGAAGCTTTCTTT | CSARRTEWERLDTEAFF
TRBJ2-3 | NA | TRBV6-1 | NA | TGTGCCAGCAGGGACAGCCGGGATACGCAGTATTTT | CASRDSRDTQYF
TRBJ2-5 | NA | TRBV12-3/TRBV12-4 | once | TGTGCCAGCAGAATCCGGGATCAAGAGACCCAGTACTTC | CASRIRDQETQYF
TRBJ1-2 | TRBD1 | TRBV6-5 | NA | TGTGCCAGCAGTCACTCGGGGGGACAGTATGGCTACACCTTC | CASSHSGGQYGYTF
TRBJ2-3 | NA | TRBV5-1 | few | TGCGCCAGCCGGGACGTGTCGAGCACAGATACGCAGTATTTT | CASRDVSSTDTQYF
TRBJ2-3 | NA | TRBV6-2/TRBV6-3 | NA | TGTGCCAGCGACCCAGGGACAGATACGCAGTATTTT | CASDPGTDTQYF
TRBJ2-7 | TRBD2 | TRBV6-1 | NA | TGTGCCAGCAGATATAGCGGGAGTATCTACGAGCAGTACTTC | CASRYSGSIYEQYF
TRBJ1-6 | NA | TRBV6-1 | few | TGTGCCAGCAGTAATCCGGGACGGAATTCACCCCTCCACTTT | CASSNPGRNSPLHF
TRBJ2-5 | TRBD2 | TRBV19 | few | TGTGCCAGTAGTATTGGGACTAGCGGGACTTACGAGACCCAGTACTTC | CASSIGTSGTYETQYF
TRBJ1-2 | NA | TRBV20-1 | many | TGCAGTGCTGATCCCGGGCAGAACTATGGCTACACCTTC | CSADPGQNYGYTF
TRBJ2-7 | NA | TRBV7-7 | few | TGTGCTAGCAGGGTACCCTTGGGGTTCCACTACGAGCAGTACTTC | CASRVPLGFHYEQYF
TRBJ2-3 | TRBD2 | TRBV20-1 | few | TGCAGCGGGAGGACTAGCGGAGATACGCAGTATTTT | CSGRTSGDTQYF
TRBJ2-7 | TRBD1 | TRBV15 | NA | TGTGCCACCAGCACACGACAGGGCGAGAAGCAGTACTTC | CATSTRQGEKQYF
TRBJ1-6 | NA | TRBV20-1 | NA | TGCAGTGCGACCCGGGGGGCGGATAATTCACCCCTCCACTTT | CSATRGADNSPLHF
TRBJ2-3 | NA | TRBV20-1 | few | TGCAGTGCTAGAGGTGACAGTCACACAGATACGCAGTATTTT | CSARGDSHTDTQYF
TRBJ1-5 | TRBD1 | TRBV6-5 | NA | TGTGCCAGCAGTTATGCGGACAGGAAGGCGCCCCAGCATTTT | CASSYADRKAPQHF
TRBJ2-5 | NA | TRBV15 | NA | TGTGCCACCAGCAGAGCCGTGGGGGAAGAGACCCAGTACTTC | CATSRAVGEETQYF
TRBJ2-2 | NA | TRBV20-1 | few | TGCAGTGCGCCAGACAGGGGACTAAACACCGGGGAGCTGTTTTTT | CSAPDRGLNTGELFF
TRBJ1-2 | TRBD1 | TRBV28 | few | TGTGCCAGCAGTTCCCGACAGGGATCGTGGGATGGCTACACCTTC | CASSSRQGSWDGYTF
TRBJ1-1 | NA | TRBV6-1 | few | TGTGCCAGCAGTGAGTTGTCCCTGAACACTGAAGCTTTCTTT | CASSELSLNTEAFF
TRBJ2-5 | TRBD2 | TRBV15 | NA | TGTGCCACCAGGTCAGCGGGGGGAAAAGAGACGCCGTACTTC | CATRSAGGKETPYF
TRBJ2-3 | NA | TRBV6-1 | few | TGTGCCAGCAGTGATTGGGGAATGGGGGATACGCAGTATTTT | CASSDWGMGDTQYF
TRBJ2-3 | NA | TRBV5-1 | medium-sized | TGCGCCAGCAGCCCGGGACCTCAAGAGGATACGCAGTATTTT | CASSPGPQEDTQYF
TRBJ2-5 | TRBD2 | TRBV20-1 | few | TGCAGTGCTAGAGAAGGGACTACCCAAGAGACCCAGTACTTC | CSAREGTTQETQYF
TRBJ2-2 | NA | TRBV7-6 | NA | TGTGCCAGCAGCTTACAGAGCGGGTATAACACCGGGGAGCTGTTTTTT | CASSLQSGYNTGELFF
TRBJ2-5 | NA | TRBV20-1 | NA | TGCAGTGCTAGACTACAGGGATGGGAGACCCAGTACTTC | CSARLQGWETQYF
TRBJ2-7 | TRBD2 | TRBV6-5 | medium-sized | TGTGCCAGCAGTTCAGCGGGGGTAGGCGAGCAGTACTTC | CASSSAGVGEQYF
TRBJ2-2 | TRBD1 | TRBV20-1 | NA | TGCAGTGCAAAAACAGGGGGCTACACCGGGGAGCTGTTTTTT | CSAKTGGYTGELFF
TRBJ1-1 | NA | TRBV5-5 | NA | TGTGCCAGCAGTTCAATCGTACCAGGGTCTGAAGCTTTCTTT | CASSSIVPGSEAFF
TRBJ1-1 | NA | TRBV10-3 | few | TGTGCCATCAGTGGAGAAGGGATTGAAGCTTTCTTT | CAISGEGIEAFF
TRBJ2-6 | NA | TRBV19 | few | TGTGCCAGTAGTATGGCTTGGGGGGACGGGGCCAACGTCCTGACTTTC | CASSMAWGDGANVLTF
TRBJ1-1 | NA | TRBV6-1 | NA | TGTGCCAGCGGTACAGGACTGAGGAACACTGAAGCTTTCTTT | CASGTGLRNTEAFF
TRBJ1-5 | NA | TRBV11-3 | NA | TGTGCCAGCAGCTTAGGGGGCCGGGCAATATTCAATCAGCCCCAGCATTTT | CASSLGGRAIFNQPQHF
TRBJ2-7 | TRBD1 | TRBV20-1 | few | TGCAGTGCTAGAGAGGTGGGACAGGGCTACGAGCAGTACTTC | CSAREVGQGYEQYF